The 14 T cell receptor beta chains below were found in one sample sequenced in a study of T cell responses to AZD1222 COVID-19 vaccine. Only in-frame clones appear in the TCRdb table, and some are missing; sequencing was by immunoSEQ multiplex PCR. The profile covers about 130,000 clones, with 70% to 90% appearing a single time and 5% to 6% taken by the ten largest. Sequences were derived from peripheral blood, sampled 28 days after the second AZD1222 dose. The receptor set was obtained from an adult who received the AZD1222 COVID-19 vaccine.

The V gene is TRBV19, the J gene TRBJ1-4, with D unclear. Germline values: CDR1 LNHDA, CDR2 SQIVND (reference sequence). Between the trimmed V and J ends, which lost 7 bases and 5 bases, there was a span of 17 bases. This CDR3 spans 15 amino acids. The CDR3 protein is CASTTASGLNEKLFF. CDR3 DNA sequence: TGTGCCAGTACCACAGCGTCAGGTCTGAATGAAAAACTGTTTTTT.

To note about this clone: A read error may produce the germline difference seen at one junction end. This rearrangement joins TRBV5-4 to TRBJ2-1; weak D call: TRBD2 (6 bases). Germline CDR1 reads SGHNT; CDR2 reads YYREEE (reference sequence). The CDR3 is made up of 12 amino acids. CDR3 loop: CASSLPGLPLIF. CDR3 DNA: TGTGCCAGCAGCCTGCCGGGACTCCCCTTAATCTTC.

This sequence joins TRBV19 and TRBJ2-7; D unclear. V lost 4 bases, J lost 5 bases, and 9 bases lay in between. Germline CDR1 is LNHDA and CDR2 is SQIVND (reference sequence). The CDR3 has 12 residues. In DNA form, the CDR3 reads TGTGCCAGTAGTAGTTTGGGGAACGAGCAGTACTTC. Amino acid sequence: CASSSLGNEQYF.

The gene calls are TRBV6-1 and TRBJ1-4; TRBD1 might be the D (6 bases). The V end lost 2 bases, the J end lost 2 bases, and 6 bases lay between the germline ends. The V gene's germline CDR1 is MNHNS and CDR2 SASEGT. CDR3 length: 14 residues. The CDR3, as DNA: TGTGCCAGCAGTGAAAGGGGGACTAATGAAAAACTGTTTTTT. Translated: CASSERGTNEKLFF.

The count of this clone is one. This chain connects TRBV27 to TRBJ2-3; D remains unclear. Germline V gene sequence: CDR1 MNHEY, CDR2 SMNVEV (reference sequence). V dropped 2 bases and J dropped 2 bases, with 23 bases sitting between them. The CDR3 loop spans 19 amino acids. For the CDR3, the DNA is TGTGCCAGCAGTTTAAGGACGGACGCCAAGGAGAAAACCACAGATACGCAGTATTTT. It specifies CASSLRTDAKEKTTDTQYF.

This CDR3 reads CASSDGPANYGYTF. The CDR3 DNA reads TGCGCCAGCAGTGACGGCCCAGCTAACTATGGCTACACCTTC. The rearrangement joins TRBV10-2 to TRBJ1-2; D gene ambiguous. Germline assignment: CDR1 WSHSY and CDR2 SAAADI. The V gene lost 3 bases and the J gene lost 0 bases, with 8 bases spanning the gap. The CDR3 is made up of 14 amino acids.

In this sample, this clone turned up once. The chain has TRBV7-2 and TRBJ1-4; D is perhaps TRBD1 (5 bases). From germline, CDR1 is SGHTA and CDR2 FQGNSA. Trimming took off 4 bases at V and 7 bases at J, with 13 bases between the two ends. The CDR3 consists of 14 residues. The CDR3 coding sequence is TGTGCCAGCAGCTGGGGACGGAGGGCTGAAAAACTGTTTTTT. This sequence encodes CASSWGRRAEKLFF.

The CDR3 DNA sequence: TGTGCCAGCAGCCCTCGACAGGGGGCCTACAATGAGCAGTTCTTC. It specifies CASSPRQGAYNEQFF. J is TRBJ2-1 and V is TRBV9, with 9 bases lining up with TRBD1. Trimming took 4 bases from V and 2 from J; bases not matched to a gene: 4. The CDR3 contains 15 residues. The germline gives CDR1 SGDLS, CDR2 YYNGEE.

This clone was observed once. The chain combines TRBV21-1 with TRBJ1-1; TRBD1 reflects the table's D call only, with no check against the DNA. TRBV21-1 is a recognized pseudogene. The CDR3 consists of 15 residues. The CDR3 region has the DNA TGTGCCAGCAGCCCTAGGGGAAAATTGAACACTGAAGCTTTCTTT. Amino acids: CASSPRGKLNTEAFF.

The chain joins TRBV4-1 to TRBJ2-5; TRBD2 matches 11 bases. The germline V gene has CDR1 MGHRA and CDR2 YSYEKL. J lost 3 bases, V lost 0 bases, and 6 bases had no gene match. This CDR3 is built from 17 residues. CDR3 in DNA: TGCGCCAGCAGCCAAGATCGGGTACTAGCGGGAGAAGAGACCCAGTACTTC. The encoded protein is CASSQDRVLAGEETQYF.

This chain connects TRBV7-2 to TRBJ2-3; D is undetermined. Germline V gene sequence: CDR1 SGHTA, CDR2 FQGNSA. V lost 4 bases to trimming and J lost 6 bases, with 11 bases between them. This CDR3 spans 13 amino acids. The CDR3 sequence is CASSSVESDTQYF. For the CDR3, the DNA is TGTGCCAGCAGCTCCGTAGAAAGCGATACGCAGTATTTT.

The chain recombines TRBV5-1 with TRBJ2-2; 11 bases are a match to TRBD2. Germline values: CDR1 SGHRS, CDR2 YFSETQ. The ends lost 4 bases at V and 4 bases at J; junction bases unmatched: 6. CDR3 length equals 16 residues. Here the CDR3 DNA reads TGCGCCAGCAGCCCGTTAGCGGGAGGGCCCACCGGGGAGCTGTTTTTT. Its protein is CASSPLAGGPTGELFF.

This clone was counted a few times. The V gene is TRBV19, the J gene TRBJ1-6; TRBD1 agrees at 10 bases. The CDR3 loop spans 15 amino acids. Germline V gene lookup returns CDR1 LNHDA and CDR2 SQIVND (reference sequence). V was clipped by 1 base and J by 8 bases; unmatched bases: 2. CDR3 sequence: CASSIGDRGHSPLHF. Here the CDR3 DNA reads TGTGCCAGTAGTATAGGAGACAGGGGGCATTCACCCCTCCACTTT.

This chain uses TRBV2 with TRBJ1-5; possibly TRBD1 for D (6 bases). V dropped 4 bases and J dropped 1 base, with 14 bases sitting between them. Germline CDR1 reads SNHLY; CDR2 reads FYNNEI. CDR3 length equals 16 residues. The CDR3 DNA follows: TGTGCCAGCAGTGTCAGGGGCAGGGAAAGCAATCAGCCCCAGCATTTT. Protein: CASSVRGRESNQPQHF.